This T cell receptor (beta chain) was observed in a study of cytomegalovirus exposure and HLA in healthy donors. Study results and limitations: For most TCR sequences rarity was the rule, although some public TCRs occurred in many donors. In a later analysis, HLA-C alleles had the fewest associated TCRs, DRB1 alleles the most.

As for this clone: Its specificity is not known.

PCR employed 60 Vbeta and 13 Jbeta primers. Here immunoSEQ multiplex PCR was the method, and the copy in TCRdb shows in-frame clones only, minus some. The sample shows more than 85,000 clones, 76% of them seen only once. CDR1 is MNHEY, CDR2 SMNVEV, per germline (reference sequence). The CDR3 is 17 residues long. With 8 bases removed from V and 1 base from J, the gap between germline ends came to 21 bases. This sequence was found in a woman in her forties or fifties in good health and CMV-seropositive. This rearrangement joins TRBV27 to TRBJ2-1, with D possibly being TRBD2 (7 bases). The sequenced material came from PBMCs. The CDR3 DNA is TGTGCCAGCCTACCGATCGGGGGGCTAGGGTCCTACAATGAGCAGTTCTTC. As protein: CASLPIGGLGSYNEQFF.